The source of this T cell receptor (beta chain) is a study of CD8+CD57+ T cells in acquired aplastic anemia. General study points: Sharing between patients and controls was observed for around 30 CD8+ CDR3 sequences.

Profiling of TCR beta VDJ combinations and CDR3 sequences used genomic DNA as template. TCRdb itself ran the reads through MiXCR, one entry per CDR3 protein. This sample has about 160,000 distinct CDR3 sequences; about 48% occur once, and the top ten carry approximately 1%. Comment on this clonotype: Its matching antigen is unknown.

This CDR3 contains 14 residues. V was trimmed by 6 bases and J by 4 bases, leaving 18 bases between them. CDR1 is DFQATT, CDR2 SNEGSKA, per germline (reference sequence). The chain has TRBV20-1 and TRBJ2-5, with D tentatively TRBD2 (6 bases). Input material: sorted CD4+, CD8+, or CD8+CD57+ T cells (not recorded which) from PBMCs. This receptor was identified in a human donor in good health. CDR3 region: CSAVVAGLLETQYF. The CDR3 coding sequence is TGCAGTGCCGTCGTGGCGGGGTTGTTAGAGACCCAGTACTTC.